Below, 5 T cell receptor beta chains from the same sample are listed, as sequenced in a study of T cell changes during pregnancy in multiple sclerosis. TCRdb's copy holds only in-frame clones and misses some; the assay was immunoSEQ multiplex PCR. The sample carries about 36,000 clones, around 92% recorded once. Sample: CD4+ T cells from peripheral blood mononuclear cells, taken in the third trimester of pregnancy. The origin of the receptors is a female donor in good health, enrolled as a control in a pregnancy study.

The chain uses TRBV7-2 and TRBJ2-1; D gene ambiguous. Trimming left V 7 bases short and J 0 bases short, with 16 bases between. The CDR3 extends over 16 amino acids. Germline CDR1 reads SGHTA; CDR2 reads FQGNSA. The CDR3 coding sequence is TGTGCCAGCACCGTTTCTCCTCCGAGCTCCTACAATGAGCAGTTCTTC. It encodes CASTVSPPSSYNEQFF.

V gene TRBV6-5 combines with J gene TRBJ1-6; no clear D. This CDR3 is built from 14 residues. Trimming removed 8 bases from V and 0 bases from J, with 8 bases in between. The V gene's germline CDR1 is MNHEY and CDR2 SVGAGI. The CDR3 region is CASDRSSYNSPLHF. CDR3 sequence (DNA): TGTGCCAGCGACCGGAGCTCCTATAATTCACCCCTCCACTTT.

The genes are TRBV2 and TRBJ1-5, with 10 positions matching TRBD1. The trim removed 4 bases at V and 6 bases at J, leaving 3 bases unmatched. Germline loops: CDR1 SNHLY, CDR2 FYNNEI. The CDR3 consists of 14 residues. The CDR3 spells CASSVRTGGQPQHF. DNA of the CDR3: TGTGCCAGCAGTGTTAGGACAGGGGGTCAGCCCCAGCATTTT. Full variable domain (outside the CDR3, taken from reference TRBV2 and TRBJ1-5): EPEVTQTPSHQVTQMGQEVILRCVPISNHLYFYWYRQILGQKVEFLVSFYNNEISEKSEIFDDQFSVERPDGSNFTLKIRSTKLEDSAMYFCASSVRTGGQPQHFGDGTRLSIL.

The chain joins TRBV5-8 to TRBJ1-1; 11 nucleotides agree with TRBD1. J lost 4 bases, V lost 4 bases, and 9 bases had no gene match. Germline assignment: CDR1 SGHTS and CDR2 YDEGEE. This CDR3 is 16 amino acids long. The CDR3 bases are TGTGCCAGCAGCCTTGGCTGGGGACAGGGGGGCACTGAAGCTTTCTTT. Its translation: CASSLGWGQGGTEAFF.

This chain links TRBV28 with TRBJ1-5; TRBD1 aligns across 7 bases. Germline CDR1 MDHEN, CDR2 SYDVKM. This CDR3 is 15 amino acids long. Trimming at V came to 5 bases and at J to 1 base, leaving 5 bases not matched to a gene. This CDR3 is CASSRPGQSNQPQHF. CDR3 sequence (DNA): TGTGCCAGCAGTCGACCGGGACAGAGCAATCAGCCCCAGCATTTT.